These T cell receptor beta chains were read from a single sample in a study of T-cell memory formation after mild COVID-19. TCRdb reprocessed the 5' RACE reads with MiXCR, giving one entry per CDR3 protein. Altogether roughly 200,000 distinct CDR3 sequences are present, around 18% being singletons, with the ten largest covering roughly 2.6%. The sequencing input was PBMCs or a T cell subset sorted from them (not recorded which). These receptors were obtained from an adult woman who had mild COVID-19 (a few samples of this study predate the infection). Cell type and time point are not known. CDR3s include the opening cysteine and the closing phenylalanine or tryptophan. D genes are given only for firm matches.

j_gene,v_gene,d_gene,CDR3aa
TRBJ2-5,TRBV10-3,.,CAIRRAGETQYF
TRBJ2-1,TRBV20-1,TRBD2,CSARAGTSGKAYNEQFF
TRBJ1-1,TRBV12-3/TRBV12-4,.,CASSPGVGAFF
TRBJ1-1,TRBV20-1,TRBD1,CSAREQGLGKTEAFF
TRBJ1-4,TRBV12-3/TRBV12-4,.,CASSYPGRVEKLFF
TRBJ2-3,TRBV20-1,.,CSARPGTHTDTQYF
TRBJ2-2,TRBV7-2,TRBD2,CASSLFGTSTGELFF
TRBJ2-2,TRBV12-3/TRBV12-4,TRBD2,CASSLSTLAGGLTGELFF
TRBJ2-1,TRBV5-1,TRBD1,CASSTGEPGGNEQFF
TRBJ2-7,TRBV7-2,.,CASSFREKIYEQYF
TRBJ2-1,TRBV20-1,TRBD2,CSAREVGSGAYNEQFF
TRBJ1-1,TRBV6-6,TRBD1,CASSLRDRGPNTEAFF
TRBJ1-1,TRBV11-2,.,CASTFGAGEAFF
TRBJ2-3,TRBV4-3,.,CASSQDRTRTDTQYF
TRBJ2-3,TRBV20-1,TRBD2,CSVGGRDTDTQYF
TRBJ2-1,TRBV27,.,CASFSGERNNEQFF
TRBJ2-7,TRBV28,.,CASSLGGLAYEQYF
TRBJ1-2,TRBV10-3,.,CAIRPDRTNYGYTF
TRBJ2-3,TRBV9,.,CASSFGTLSTDTQYF
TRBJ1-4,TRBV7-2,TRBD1,CASSLRGGDEKLFF
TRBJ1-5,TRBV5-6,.,CASSARLGAMTQPQHF
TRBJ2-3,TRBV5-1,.,CASSLEAIDTQYF
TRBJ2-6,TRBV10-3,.,CAISPGKGSSGANVLTF
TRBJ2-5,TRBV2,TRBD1,CASSRDRASIETQYF
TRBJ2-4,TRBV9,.,CASSPLEGHIQYF
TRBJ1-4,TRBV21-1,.,CASSKGMASRPFF
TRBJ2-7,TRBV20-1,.,CSARGMGGRYEQYF
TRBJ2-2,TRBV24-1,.,CATRAATGELFF
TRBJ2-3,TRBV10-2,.,CASLGNSGTDTQYF
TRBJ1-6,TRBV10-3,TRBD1,CAISDPPQGARGSPLHF
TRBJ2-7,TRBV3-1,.,CASSHVRDTVRYEQYF
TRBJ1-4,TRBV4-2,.,CASSQDWGAEKLFF
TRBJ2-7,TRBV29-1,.,CSVVSGWNYEQYF
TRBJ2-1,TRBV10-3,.,CAIRNSSYNEQFF
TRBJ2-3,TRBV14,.,CASSQARHTQYF